This TCR beta chain emerged from a study of human T cells and chemical hapten exposure. Study summary: DPC at 0.01% went onto the upper back in patch tests, read at 6 days.

Stated time point: pre-sensitization, week 0. Noted treatment: therapeutic diphenylcyclopropenone sensitization with weekly scalp DPC. Donors, patients with alopecia ranging from 18 to 70 years old and judged suitable for DPC, provided samples. On this clonotype itself: Its antigen is still unknown.

The germline V and J ends were trimmed by 8 bases and 4 bases, with 14 bases remaining between them. Germline loops: CDR1 MNHEY, CDR2 SMNVEV (reference sequence). The CDR3 is 13 amino acids. A single record per CDR3 protein comes from TCRdb applying MiXCR to the RACE reads. The data contain a few hundred thousand distinct CDR3 sequences, over 5% of them singletons. Study-level results: Controls had significantly fewer large CDR3 similarity clusters than were formed by expanded TCRs.

The sequenced sample was whole blood, obtained in connection with sensitization to the hapten diphenylcyclopropenone (DPC). This receptor was obtained from a woman younger than 30 with alopecia areata. Some clones in this sample may be carry-over from other donors' samples. The rearrangement joins TRBV27 to TRBJ1-1, with D uncertain. CDR3 sequence reads: CASWRTLTTEAFF. DNA for the CDR3: TGTGCCAGCTGGAGGACGTTAACCACTGAAGCTTTCTTT.